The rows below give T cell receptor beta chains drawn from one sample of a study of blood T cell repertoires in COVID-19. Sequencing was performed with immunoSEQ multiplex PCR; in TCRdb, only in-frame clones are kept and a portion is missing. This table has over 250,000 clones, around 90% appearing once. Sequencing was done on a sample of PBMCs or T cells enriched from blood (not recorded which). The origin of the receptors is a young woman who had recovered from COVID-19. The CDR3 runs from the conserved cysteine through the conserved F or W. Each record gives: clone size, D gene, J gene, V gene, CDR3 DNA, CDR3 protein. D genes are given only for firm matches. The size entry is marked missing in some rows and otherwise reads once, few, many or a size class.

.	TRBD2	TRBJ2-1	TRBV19	TGTGCCAGTAGTTTCGTAGCGGGAGTTGAGCAGTTCTTC	CASSFVAGVEQFF
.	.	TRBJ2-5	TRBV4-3	TGCGCCAGCAGCCAAGTAGGACAGAACCAAGAGACCCAGTACTTC	CASSQVGQNQETQYF
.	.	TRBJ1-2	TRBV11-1	TGTGCCAGCAGCCCTACCGGACAGCATTATGGCTACACCTTC	CASSPTGQHYGYTF
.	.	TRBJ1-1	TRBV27	TGTGCCAGCAGCTCACAGGTGCTCAAGGCTGAAGCTTTCTTT	CASSSQVLKAEAFF
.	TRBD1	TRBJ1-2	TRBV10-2	TGCGCCAGCAGGGGACAGGGGGAGGGCTATGGCTACACCTTC	CASRGQGEGYGYTF
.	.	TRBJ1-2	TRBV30	TGTGCCTGGAGCCACCGCGACAGGAACTATGGCTACACCTTC	CAWSHRDRNYGYTF
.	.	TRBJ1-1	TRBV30	TGTGCCCCCCTTGGAGGGGCTTACACTGAAGCTTTCTTT	CAPLGGAYTEAFF
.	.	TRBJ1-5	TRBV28	TGTGCCAGCAGTTTTGTCGGGGGAAATCAGCCCCAGCATTTT	CASSFVGGNQPQHF
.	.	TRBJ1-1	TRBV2	TGTGCCAGCAGTGAAGGGCTTCGATTGGCTTTCTTT	CASSEGLRLAFF
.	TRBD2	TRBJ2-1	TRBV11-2	TGTGCCAGCAGCACTCGGACTAGCGGGAGTCGGAGTGAGCAGTTCTTC	CASSTRTSGSRSEQFF
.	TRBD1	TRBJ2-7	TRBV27	TGTGCCAGTAGGGACAGATCCTACGAGCAGTACTTC	CASRDRSYEQYF
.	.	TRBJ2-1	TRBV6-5	TGTGCCAGCAGTACCTCTCGGGACTTGCAGTTCTTC	CASSTSRDLQFF
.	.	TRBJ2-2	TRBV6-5	TGTGCCAGCAGCTCCCAGGGAACCGGGGAGCTGTTTTTT	CASSSQGTGELFF
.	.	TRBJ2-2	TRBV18	TGTGCCAGCTCACCAAATCAACAGCACACCGGGGAGCTGTTTTTT	CASSPNQQHTGELFF
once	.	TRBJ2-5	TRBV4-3	TGCGCCAGCAGCCAAGAAGGGAGGGGGGGGGAGACCCAGTACTTC	CASSQEGRGGETQYF
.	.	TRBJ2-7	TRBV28	TGTGCCAGCAGCCATAGTGACTTCGACGAGCAGTACTTC	CASSHSDFDEQYF
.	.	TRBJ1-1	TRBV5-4	TGTGCCAGCAGCCCGACGGGACTCAGGAGGGGAGAGAACACTGAAGCTTTCTTT	CASSPTGLRRGENTEAFF
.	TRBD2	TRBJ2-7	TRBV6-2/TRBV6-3	TGTGCCAGCAGCGGACGCGGGAGGAACTCCTACGAGCAGTACTTC	CASSGRGRNSYEQYF
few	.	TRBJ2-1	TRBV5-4	TGTGCCAGCAGCCTGGACTCCTGGGAGCAGTTCTTC	CASSLDSWEQFF
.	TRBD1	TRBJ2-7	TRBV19	TGTGCCAGTAGTATCAGGGGGAGCTCCTACGAGCAGTACTTC	CASSIRGSSYEQYF
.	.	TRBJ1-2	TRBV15	TGTGCCACCAGCGGCTCAACTAACTATGGCTACACCTTC	CATSGSTNYGYTF
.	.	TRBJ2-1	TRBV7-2	TGTGCCAGCAGCTTAATGGAGGTCCAGTTCTTC	CASSLMEVQFF
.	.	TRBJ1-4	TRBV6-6	TGTGCCAGCAGAAGACAGGCTCGGGAAAAACTGTTTTTT	CASRRQAREKLFF
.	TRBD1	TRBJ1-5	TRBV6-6	TGTGCCAGCAGTTGGGCGACAGGGGAAAACCATCAGCCCCAGCATTTT	CASSWATGENHQPQHF
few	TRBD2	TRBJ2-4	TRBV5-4	TGTGCCAGCAGCTTGTGGGGGGGAAACATTCAGTACTTC	CASSLWGGNIQYF
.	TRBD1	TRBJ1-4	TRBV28	TGTGCCAGCGAAGAACGCCGATCGGGACAGCTGGTGTTTTTT	CASEERRSGQLVFF
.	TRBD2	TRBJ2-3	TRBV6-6	TGTGCCAGCAGAACAGGACTAGCGGTCACAGATACGCAGTATTTT	CASRTGLAVTDTQYF
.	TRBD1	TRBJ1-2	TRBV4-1	TGCGCCAGCAGCCAAGGGACAGGGGCCCCCTATGGCTACACCTTC	CASSQGTGAPYGYTF
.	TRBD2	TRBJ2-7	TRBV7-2	TGTGCCAGCAGCTTAGAGCGGGAGGTTGTCTACGAGCAGTACTTC	CASSLEREVVYEQYF
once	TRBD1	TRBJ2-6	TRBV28	TGTGCCAGTGCGACAGGGGGGTCCTCTGGGGCCAACGTCCTGACTTTC	CASATGGSSGANVLTF
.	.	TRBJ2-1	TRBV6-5	TGTGCCAGCACCTCGGACTATGACAATGAGCAGTTCTTC	CASTSDYDNEQFF
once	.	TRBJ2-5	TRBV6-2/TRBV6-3	TGTGCCAGCAGCCCTCACGGACAGAACTTCCGAGGGACCCAGTACTTC	CASSPHGQNFRGTQYF
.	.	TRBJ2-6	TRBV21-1	TGTGCCAGCAGCAAAGCTCGACAGGGGGCCGGGGCCAACGTCCTGACTTTC	CASSKARQGAGANVLTF
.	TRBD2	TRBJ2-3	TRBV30	TGTGCCTGGAGTCGTCCCGGGACTAGCGGGAGCACAGATACGCAGTATTTT	CAWSRPGTSGSTDTQYF
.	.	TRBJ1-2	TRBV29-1	TGCAGCGTAGACGGAGGTTTCGGCTACACCTTC	CSVDGGFGYTF
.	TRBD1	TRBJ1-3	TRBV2	TGTGCCAGCAGTGCCACAGGGGGTGTTGGAAACACCATATATTTT	CASSATGGVGNTIYF
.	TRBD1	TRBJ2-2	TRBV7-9	TGTGCCAGCAGCTTCGGGACAGCCCAGAACACCGGGGAGCTGTTTTTT	CASSFGTAQNTGELFF
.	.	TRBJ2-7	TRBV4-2	TGTGCCAGCAGCCAGCCGGGGGACTCCTACGAGCAGTACTTC	CASSQPGDSYEQYF
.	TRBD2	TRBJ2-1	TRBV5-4	TGTGCCAGCGGATTTGGACAGGGCGGTAGCGGGAGGGCCGGGGAGCAGTTCTTC	CASGFGQGGSGRAGEQFF
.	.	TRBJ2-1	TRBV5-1	TGCGCCAGCAGCTTGGCTCTGGCAGGGCGCTCCTACAATGAGCAGTTCTTC	CASSLALAGRSYNEQFF
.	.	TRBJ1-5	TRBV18	TGTGCCAGCTCGCCAGGAGGAGGCAATCAGCCCCAGCATTTT	CASSPGGGNQPQHF
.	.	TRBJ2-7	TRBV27	TGTGCCAGCAGTTTAACAGGGTTTTTCACCTACGAGCAGTACTTC	CASSLTGFFTYEQYF
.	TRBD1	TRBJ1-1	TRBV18	TGTGCCAGCTCACCGATCGACAGGGATCTCCCCGCTTTCTTT	CASSPIDRDLPAFF
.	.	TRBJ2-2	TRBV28	TGTGCCAGCAACGGGAACGGGGCCGGGGAGCTGTTTTTT	CASNGNGAGELFF
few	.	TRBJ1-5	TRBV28	TGTGCCAGCAGTTTACGGGGTTATCAGCCCCAGCATTTT	CASSLRGYQPQHF
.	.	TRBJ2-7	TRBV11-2	TGTGCCAGCAGCTTAGAAGTCTCCTCCGGACTGCCGGACTCCTACGAGCAGTACTTC	CASSLEVSSGLPDSYEQYF
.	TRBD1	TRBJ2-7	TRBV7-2	TGTGCCAGCAGCTTAGGCCGCACTGCCGGGACAGGGAACCACTACGAGCAGTACTTC	CASSLGRTAGTGNHYEQYF
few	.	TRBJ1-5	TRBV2	TGTGCCAGCAGGGGCAGGGATGTGGGCAATCAGCCCCAGCATTTT	CASRGRDVGNQPQHF
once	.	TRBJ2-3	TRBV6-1	TGTGCCAGCAGTGCCCTAATCCAGGGTGCTAGCACAGATACGCAGTATTTT	CASSALIQGASTDTQYF
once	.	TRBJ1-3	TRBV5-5	TGTGCCAGCAGCTTGGAGCATATAAACTCTGGAAACACCATATATTTT	CASSLEHINSGNTIYF
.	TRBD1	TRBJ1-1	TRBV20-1	TGCAGTGCTGGTGAGACAGGGGGAAACACTGAAGCTTTCTTT	CSAGETGGNTEAFF
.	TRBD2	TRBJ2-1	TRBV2	TGTGCCAGCAGTAGGGCGGGAGCCAACTACAATGAGCAGTTCTTC	CASSRAGANYNEQFF